The 4 T cell receptor beta chains below all came from one sample that was sequenced in a study of blood T cell repertoires in COVID-19. This table comes from immunoSEQ multiplex PCR, and its TCRdb copy is limited to in-frame clones, with some not included. Of approximately 220,000 clones listed, around 85% are singletons. Sequencing input: peripheral blood. These receptors came from a woman aged 45-59 years with acute or convalescent COVID-19.

The chain recombines TRBV6-6 with TRBJ1-5, with D maybe TRBD1 (6 bases). The CDR3 runs 15 residues. V was cut by 5 bases and J by 0 bases, with 11 bases left in between. CDR1 is MNHNY, CDR2 SVGAGI, per germline (reference sequence). The CDR3, as DNA: TGTGCCAGCAGTCGTCAGGGGAGTAGCAATCAGCCCCAGCATTTT. It specifies CASSRQGSSNQPQHF.

The V call is TRBV6-5, the J call TRBJ1-6; 10 bases are a match to TRBD1. The germline CDR1 and CDR2 sequences are MNHEY and SVGAGI. With V trimmed by 5 bases and J by 10 bases, 5 bases remained unmatched. CDR3 length: 14 residues. The CDR3 bases are TGTGCCAGCAGTCCGGGACAGGGGTCGTCACCCCTCCACTTT. Amino acids: CASSPGQGSSPLHF.

In DNA, the CDR3 is TGTGCCAGCAGCCCCCGACTGGAGCCTTTCACAGATACGCAGTATTTT. Residues: CASSPRLEPFTDTQYF. The V and J genes are TRBV7-3 and TRBJ2-3; D is unclear. The CDR3 is made up of 16 amino acids. CDR1 is SGHTA, CDR2 FQGTGA, per germline. The V gene lost 5 bases and the J gene lost 2 bases, with 17 bases spanning the gap.

The table lists this clone with a few counts. The rearrangement links TRBV5-5 to TRBJ2-7; possibly TRBD2 for D (5 bases). Germline lookup yields CDR1 SGHKS and CDR2 YYEKEE (reference sequence). The V gene lost 0 bases and the J gene lost 3 bases, with 16 bases spanning the gap. The CDR3 spans 16 residues. The CDR3 protein is CASSLAWRGNNYEQYF. The CDR3 DNA follows: TGTGCCAGCAGCTTGGCCTGGAGAGGGAACAACTACGAGCAGTACTTC.